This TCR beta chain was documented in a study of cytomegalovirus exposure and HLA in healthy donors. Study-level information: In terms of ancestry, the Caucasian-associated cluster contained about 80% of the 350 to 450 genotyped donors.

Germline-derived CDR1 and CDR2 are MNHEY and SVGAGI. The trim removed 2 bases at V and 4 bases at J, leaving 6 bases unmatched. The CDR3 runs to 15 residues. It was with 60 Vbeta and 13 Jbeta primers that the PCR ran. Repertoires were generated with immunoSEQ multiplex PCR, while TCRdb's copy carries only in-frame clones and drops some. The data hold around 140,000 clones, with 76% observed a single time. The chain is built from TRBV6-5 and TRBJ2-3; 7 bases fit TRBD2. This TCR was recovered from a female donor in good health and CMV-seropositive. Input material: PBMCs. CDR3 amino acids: CASSYERGGADTQYF. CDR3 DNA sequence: TGTGCCAGCAGTTACGAGCGGGGAGGGGCAGATACGCAGTATTTT.